Shown below are 29 T cell receptor beta chains from a single sample sequenced in a study of beta chain features in type 1 diabetes. Study results and limitations: TCRB CDR3s from Type 1 diabetes patients were moderately but significantly shorter in all four CD4+ subsets.

Expressed TCRB transcripts got sequenced, as all isolated RNA was reverse transcribed. Produced via immunoSEQ multiplex PCR; TCRdb's table is partial and in-frame only. The table records about 240,000 clones, 14% of them present only once. For these TCRs, the target antigens are not known. The sequencing input was naive CD4+ T cells from blood. Receptors were obtained from a man aged 25-45 years with type 1 diabetes.

In its sample, this clone was seen a few times. In the same sample, other DNA sequences code for this CDR3. The J gene is TRBJ2-7, the V gene TRBV19; perhaps TRBD1 as D (5 bases). CDR1 LNHDA and CDR2 SQIVND come from the germline V gene (reference sequence). V dropped 1 base and J dropped 3 bases, with 13 bases sitting between them. This CDR3 region has 15 residues. CDR3 nucleotides: TGTGCCAGTAGTATAGTCGGCACAGGTGGCTACGAGCAGTACTTC. Amino acids: CASSIVGTGGYEQYF.

The rearrangement joins TRBV11-2 to TRBJ2-5; 7 bases agree with TRBD2. Trimming cost V 5 bases and J 2 bases; bases outside gene matches: 11. The germline V gene has CDR1 SGHAT and CDR2 FQNNGV. The CDR3 spans 16 residues. CDR3 in DNA: TGTGCCAGCAGCGGGCACGCGGGAGCAGGGCAAGAGACCCAGTACTTC. Residues: CASSGHAGAGQETQYF.

In regard to this clone: In the same sample, other DNA sequences code for this CDR3. This chain links TRBV5-1 with TRBJ2-2; 8 bases are a match to TRBD2. CDR1 and CDR2 (germline): SGHRS, YFSETQ. The CDR3 has 14 amino acids. V dropped 2 bases and J dropped 3; count of bases not matched to a gene: 0. In nucleotides, the CDR3 is TGCGCCAGCAGCTTAGCGGGAGACACCGGGGAGCTGTTTTTT. It translates to CASSLAGDTGELFF.

This clone was recorded a few times. The V call is TRBV5-1, the J call TRBJ1-2; D gene ambiguous. The germline CDR1 and CDR2 sequences are SGHRS and YFSETQ. The V end lost 4 bases, the J end lost 3 bases, and 13 bases lay between the germline ends. The CDR3 spans 14 residues. DNA of the CDR3: TGCGCCAGCAGCCTATTTGGGGAGGACTATGGCTACACCTTC. Translation gives CASSLFGEDYGYTF.

This clone was found a few times. This rearrangement joins TRBV4-2 to TRBJ2-3; possibly TRBD2 for D (5 bases). CDR3 length equals 16 residues. The V and J ends lost 0 bases and 1 base respectively, with 11 bases between them. Germline V gene data show CDR1 as LGHNA and CDR2 as YNFKEQ. CDR3 sequence (DNA): TGTGCCAGCAGCCAAGACCCGGGGAGCGGCACAGATACGCAGTATTTT. Translated: CASSQDPGSGTDTQYF.

This clone has just a few counts. The CDR3 nucleotides are TGTGCCAGCAGCCCGCGGGTTGGCTATGGCTACACCTTC. Its translation is CASSPRVGYGYTF. The rearrangement links TRBV7-9 to TRBJ1-2, with D unresolved. The germline CDR1 and CDR2 sequences are SEHNR and FQNEAQ (reference sequence). The CDR3 length is 13 residues. Trimming stripped 5 bases from V and 4 bases from J, with 11 bases between.

This clone was seen a single time. The chain employs TRBV29-1 and TRBJ2-7; 9 nucleotides agree with TRBD2. The CDR3 is 15 residues long. Germline CDR1 reads SQVTM; CDR2 reads ANQGSEA. With 2 bases clipped from V and 7 bases from J, the junction kept 12 bases outside the gene matches. CDR3 sequence: CSVELAGREGLEQYF. In DNA form, the CDR3 reads TGCAGCGTTGAACTAGCGGGGCGGGAGGGGTTAGAGCAGTACTTC.

The table lists this clone with a few counts. CDR3 residues: CASKRTGYNEQFF. The CDR3 DNA sequence: TGTGCCAGCAAGCGGACTGGCTACAATGAGCAGTTCTTC. This rearrangement joins TRBV6-5 to TRBJ2-1; D may be TRBD2 (5 bases). The CDR3 totals 13 residues. Germline V gene data show CDR1 as MNHEY and CDR2 as SVGAGI. V lost 7 bases and J lost 3, with 10 bases in between.

The chain carries TRBV6-5 and TRBJ2-7; weak D call: TRBD1 (5 bases). V shed 6 bases and J shed 6 bases, with 12 bases lying between them. The V gene's germline CDR1 is MNHEY and CDR2 SVGAGI. The CDR3 runs to 12 residues. In nucleotides, the CDR3 is TGTGCCAGCAGCCGCCAGGGTTCCGAGCAGTACTTC. This translates into CASSRQGSEQYF.

This clone was seen many times. The chain is built from TRBV9 and TRBJ1-2; 9 nucleotides match TRBD1. The CDR3 sequence is 13 residues long. Germline V gene data show CDR1 as SGDLS and CDR2 as YYNGEE. The ends lost 4 bases at V and 8 bases at J; junction bases unmatched: 6. The CDR3, as DNA: TGTGCCAGCAGCCCGGGACAGGGAGGAGGCTACACCTTC. This translates into CASSPGQGGGYTF.

The CDR3 region is CATSRGLGGDEQFF. The CDR3 nucleotides are TGTGCCACCAGCAGAGGACTGGGAGGGGATGAGCAGTTCTTC. This chain links TRBV15 with TRBJ2-1, with 7 positions matching TRBD2. With V trimmed by 1 base and J by 8 bases, 5 bases remained unmatched. The length of the CDR3 is 14 residues. CDR1 is LNHNV, CDR2 YYDKDF, per germline (reference sequence).

This clone came up once. The V call is TRBV6-5, the J call TRBJ1-1; possible D gene TRBD1, 6 bases. The CDR3 is 12 amino acids. V lost 8 bases and J lost 8, with 15 bases in between. Germline V CDR1 and CDR2: MNHEY, SVGAGI. This chain's CDR3 is CASLSYTGEAFF. In DNA form, the CDR3 reads TGTGCCAGCTTATCCTATACAGGGGAAGCTTTCTTT.

This clone was counted between two and nine times. V usage is TRBV9 and J usage is TRBJ2-1, with TRBD2 matching 7 bases. The J segment lost 6 bases and the V segment lost 3 bases, leaving 6 bases of the junction unmatched. This CDR3 contains 14 residues. In germline, CDR1 is SGDLS, CDR2 YYNGEE. CDR3 sequence: CASSAIAGGNEQFF. The CDR3, as DNA: TGTGCCAGCAGCGCGATAGCGGGCGGCAATGAGCAGTTCTTC. The full variable domain, its missing parts supplied by reference TRBV9 and TRBJ2-1, is DSGVTQTPKHLITATGQRVTLRCSPRSGDLSVYWYQQSLDQGLQFLIQYYNGEERAKGNILERFSAQQFPDLHSELNLSSLELGDSALYFCASSAIAGGNEQFFGPGTRLTVL.

The chain combines TRBV11-2 with TRBJ2-1, with 12 positions matching TRBD2. Per germline, CDR1 SGHAT and CDR2 FQNNGV. The CDR3 is made up of 14 amino acids. The junction had 5 bases not matched to a gene; V was cut back by 7 bases and J by 7 bases. The CDR3 sequence: CASNGLAGGNEQFF. CDR3 coding DNA: TGTGCCAGCAACGGTCTAGCGGGGGGGAATGAGCAGTTCTTC.

Worth noting for this clone: This sample also contains other DNA sequences that code for the same CDR3. The chain recombines TRBV20-1 with TRBJ2-1; D may be TRBD2 (5 bases). The CDR3 loop spans 10 amino acids. The ends were cut back, 3 bases at V and 9 bases at J, with 6 bases in the middle. The germline V gene has CDR1 DFQATT and CDR2 SNEGSKA (reference sequence). In DNA form, the CDR3 reads TGCAGTGCTAGTCGGGGTGAGCAGTTCTTC. It yields the protein CSASRGEQFF.

The V gene is TRBV7-9, the J gene TRBJ1-4; weak D call: TRBD1 (6 bases). This CDR3 is 16 amino acids long. Trimming shortened V by 1 base and J by 6 bases, and 15 bases separated the two germline ends. Looked up from germline, CDR1 is SEHNR and CDR2 is FQNEAQ (reference sequence). The CDR3 is CASSLEGGQVDEKLFF. The CDR3 DNA is TGTGCCAGCAGCTTAGAAGGGGGTCAGGTTGATGAAAAACTGTTTTTT.

V is TRBV7-9 and J is TRBJ2-7, with 8 bases fitting TRBD1. CDR3 length: 14 amino acids. Germline lookup yields CDR1 SEHNR and CDR2 FQNEAQ (reference sequence). V was pared by 5 bases and J by 1 base, with 4 bases of the junction left unmatched. DNA of the CDR3: TGTGCCAGCAGCACTCAGGGGGCTTCCTACGAGCAGTACTTC. It codes for CASSTQGASYEQYF.

The chain has TRBV28 and TRBJ2-5; 11 nucleotides align to TRBD1. The length of the CDR3 is 15 residues. Germline loops: CDR1 MDHEN, CDR2 SYDVKM. The J segment lost 5 bases and the V segment lost 5 bases, leaving 7 bases of the junction unmatched. The CDR3 DNA reads as TGTGCCAGCAGTAAACGGACAGGGGGCTTGGAGACCCAGTACTTC. This codes for CASSKRTGGLETQYF. The full variable domain, rest sourced from reference TRBV28 and TRBJ2-5, is DVKVTQSSRYLVKRTGEKVFLECVQDMDHENMFWYRQDPGLGLRLIYFSYDVKMKEKGDIPEGYSVSREKKERFSLILESASTNQTSMYLCASSKRTGGLETQYFGPGTRLLVL.

This chain connects TRBV2 to TRBJ1-2; D gene unclear. The CDR3 runs to 12 residues. V lost 1 base and J 4 bases, leaving 4 bases between the germline ends. The germline CDR1 and CDR2 sequences are SNHLY and FYNNEI. CDR3 protein: CASSEDGYGYTF. CDR3 bases: TGTGCCAGCAGTGAAGACGGCTATGGCTACACCTTC.

In its sample, this clone was seen a few times. This sequence joins TRBV6-5 and TRBJ1-1, with 10 bases matching TRBD1. The CDR3 is 15 residues long. Germline values: CDR1 MNHEY, CDR2 SVGAGI. V gave up 2 bases and J gave up 5 bases; unmatched junction bases: 5. The CDR3 DNA sequence: TGTGCCAGCAGTTACCCGGGACAGGGGAAAACTGAAGCTTTCTTT. Encoded protein: CASSYPGQGKTEAFF.

This chain links TRBV5-1 with TRBJ1-1, with 9 bases that match TRBD1. V lost 3 bases to trimming and J lost 7 bases; unmatched junction nucleotides: 7. Looked up from germline, CDR1 is SGHRS and CDR2 is YFSETQ. This CDR3 region has 14 residues. CDR3 in amino acids: CASSSQGTGLEAFF. For the CDR3, the DNA is TGCGCCAGCAGCTCGCAAGGGACAGGGCTTGAAGCTTTCTTT. The full variable domain, with the rest looked up from reference TRBV5-1 and TRBJ1-1, is KAGVTQTPRYLIKTRGQQVTLSCSPISGHRSVSWYQQTPGQGLQFLFEYFSETQRNKGNFPGRFSGRQFSNSRSEMNVSTLELGDSALYLCASSSQGTGLEAFFGQGTRLTVV.

This clone was observed a handful of times. Other DNA sequences in the sample encode the same CDR3. This chain joins TRBV6-6 and TRBJ2-5, with D hard to call. Per the germline V gene, CDR1 is MNHNY and CDR2 is SVGAGI (reference sequence). V lost 3 bases and J lost 4, with 6 bases in between. This CDR3 has 12 residues. The CDR3, as DNA: TGTGCCAGCAGTTATGAGCGAGAGACCCAGTACTTC. Translation gives CASSYERETQYF.

The table lists this clone with a few counts. The chain combines TRBV18 with TRBJ1-1, with D possibly matching TRBD1 (5 bases). Trimming cost V 7 bases and J 4 bases, with 13 bases left between them. The CDR3 has 13 residues. CDR1 KGHSH and CDR2 LQKENI come from the germline V gene. This CDR3 reads CASYPSGGTEAFF. Written as DNA, the CDR3 is TGTGCCAGCTACCCAAGCGGGGGCACTGAAGCTTTCTTT.

This clone was observed a handful of times. This sequence joins TRBV10-3 and TRBJ1-1; weak D call: TRBD1 (6 bases). This CDR3 is built from 13 residues. The germline V gene has CDR1 ENHRY and CDR2 SYGVKD. V gave up 5 bases and J gave up 2 bases, with 9 bases separating them. This CDR3 is CAISTGLNTEAFF. The CDR3 region has the DNA TGTGCCATCAGTACAGGGCTAAACACTGAAGCTTTCTTT.

The chain is built from TRBV10-2 and TRBJ1-5, with a possible D match to TRBD1 (5 bases). Germline CDR1 WSHSY, CDR2 SAAADI. The germline V and J ends were trimmed by 3 bases and 4 bases, with 7 bases remaining between them. This CDR3 region has 13 residues. The CDR3 DNA is TGCGCCAGCAGTGAACAGGAGAATCAGCCCCAGCATTTT. It specifies CASSEQENQPQHF.

This clone appeared a few times. V usage is TRBV4-1 and J usage is TRBJ2-7, with TRBD2 matching over 12 bases. Losses at the gene ends were 6 bases for V and 4 bases for J; bases not matched to a gene: 10. Germline V gene sequence: CDR1 MGHRA, CDR2 YSYEKL. CDR3 length: 16 residues. CDR3 region: CASRPGLAGFLYEQYF. The CDR3 DNA is TGCGCCAGCAGACCCGGACTAGCGGGATTTTTGTACGAGCAGTACTTC.

The CDR3 bases are TGTGCCAGCAGCACACGACAGGTCCTTCTGTATGGCTACACCTTC. Translated, it gives CASSTRQVLLYGYTF. V and J are TRBV11-2 and TRBJ1-2; maybe TRBD1 (6 bases). This CDR3 spans 15 amino acids. The germline V gene encodes CDR1 SGHAT and CDR2 FQNNGV. Trimming shortened V by 5 bases and J by 5 bases, and 18 bases separated the two germline ends.

This clone was seen only a few times. The chain couples TRBV11-2 to TRBJ2-2, with D hard to call. This CDR3 is built from 15 residues. V was clipped by 1 base and J by 1 base, with 7 bases between them. Per the germline V gene, CDR1 is SGHAT and CDR2 is FQNNGV. CDR3 protein: CASSLASVNTGELFF. CDR3 nucleotides: TGTGCCAGCAGCTTAGCGTCGGTGAACACCGGGGAGCTGTTTTTT.

The gene calls are TRBV7-9 and TRBJ2-6; 10 bases are shared with TRBD1. CDR1 SEHNR and CDR2 FQNEAQ come from the germline V gene (reference sequence). The V gene end was trimmed by 5 bases and the J gene end by 3 bases; junction bases not matched to a gene: 13. CDR3 length equals 19 residues. The CDR3 spells CASSPLGGGTGDGANVLTF. The CDR3 nucleotides read TGTGCCAGCAGCCCCCTTGGAGGGGGGACAGGGGATGGGGCCAACGTCCTGACTTTC.